The sequence of this T cell receptor beta chain was determined in a study of cytomegalovirus exposure and HLA in healthy donors. Regarding the study as a whole: Sequencing likely generated an artifact that appeared as a cluster of highly shared sequence variants. TRBV6-2, TRBV6-3 and some other V segments were unresolvable in 87-base-pair reads. Among immune exposure information, only CMV serostatus was available.

The CDR3 contains 12 residues. J lost 5 bases, V lost 7 bases, and 4 bases had no gene match. The germline V gene has CDR1 MNHNS and CDR2 SASEGT. Comments on this clone: What it binds is unknown.

PCR primers comprised 60 Vbeta and 13 Jbeta primers. Authors' analysis steps: The authors later counted about 80 million unique TCR beta chains, roughly 10 million of them shared. Clones were read by immunoSEQ multiplex PCR, and TCRdb kept only the in-frame ones, dropping some. That table gives V, J and clone size, and the DNA gave D and trimming. The sample includes 130,000 to 150,000 clones, about 80% of them seen just once. The chain carries TRBV6-1 and TRBJ1-1; 7 bases match TRBD1. The material sequenced was PBMCs. The sequence derives from a male donor in good health and CMV-seronegative. For the CDR3, the DNA is TGTGCCAGCATACAGGGGTGGACTGAAGCTTTCTTT. This sequence encodes CASIQGWTEAFF.